Presented here are 22 T cell receptor beta chains from one specimen sequenced in a study of vaccination effects on CD4 cells after COVID-19. The data were produced by immunoSEQ multiplex PCR, yet TCRdb's version contains in-frame clones alone and is incomplete. Among about 73,000 clones listed, roughly 74% were seen once. Using viral peptide pools, the ViraFEST assay grew out antigen-specific CD4+ T cells prior to sequencing. After around ten days in culture, the CD4+ T cells were isolated. Nobody among the vaccine recipients had prior SARS-CoV-2 infection (nucleocapsid antibodies were negative). These TCRs are of unknown antigen specificity. Specimen: CD4+ T cells from PBMCs cultured with HCoV-NL63 spike peptides, collected before COVID-19 vaccination. These receptors came from a human donor who received a COVID-19 vaccine.

This clone has a handful of counts. The chain combines TRBV9 with TRBJ1-2; 8 nucleotides match TRBD1. Unmatched junction bases numbered 3, after V lost 2 bases and J lost 3 bases. The CDR3 is 14 residues long. The V gene's germline CDR1 is SGDLS and CDR2 YYNGEE. The CDR3 DNA sequence: TGTGCCAGCAGCGTTGGGACAGGCGACTATGGCTACACCTTC. Protein: CASSVGTGDYGYTF.

The chain links TRBV5-4 to TRBJ2-6; unclear D gene. The CDR3 runs 13 residues. In germline, CDR1 is SGHNT, CDR2 YYREEE (reference sequence). The ends were cut back, 3 bases at V and 4 bases at J, with 5 bases in the middle. The CDR3 bases are TGTGCCAGCAGCTCCGGCGGGGCCAACGTCCTGACTTTC. Protein sequence: CASSSGGANVLTF.

This chain connects TRBV5-1 to TRBJ1-4; 11 bases are a match to TRBD1. V shed 1 base, J shed 8 bases, and the junction held 4 bases outside the gene matches. The germline V gene encodes CDR1 SGHRS and CDR2 YFSETQ. This CDR3 is 15 amino acids long. The chain's CDR3 is CASSLRGTGGEKLFF. The CDR3 DNA is TGCGCCAGCAGCTTGAGGGGGACAGGGGGAGAAAAACTGTTTTTT.

This sequence joins TRBV5-1 and TRBJ2-2; either TRBD1 or TRBD2 may fit D (5 bases each). There are 15 residues in the CDR3. Between the trimmed V and J ends, which lost 1 base and 1 base, there was a span of 8 bases. Germline V gene sequence: CDR1 SGHRS, CDR2 YFSETQ. The CDR3: CASSLRDGNTGELFF. CDR3 coding DNA: TGCGCCAGCAGCTTGCGGGACGGGAACACCGGGGAGCTGTTTTTT.

This clone occurred a few times. The chain employs TRBV6-6 and TRBJ1-6; D remains ambiguous. This CDR3 contains 14 residues. Between the trimmed V and J ends, which lost 2 bases and 5 bases, there was a span of 7 bases. Germline V CDR1 and CDR2: MNHNY, SVGAGI (reference sequence). The chain's CDR3 is CASSYRRDNSPLHF. DNA for the CDR3: TGTGCCAGCAGTTACCGACGGGATAATTCACCCCTCCACTTT.

The chain is built from TRBV2 and TRBJ2-2, with no clear D. The germline gives CDR1 SNHLY, CDR2 FYNNEI. The CDR3 is made up of 14 amino acids. Trimming stripped 1 base from V and 4 bases from J, with 7 bases between. CDR3 amino acids: CASSEGGFTGELFF. Here the CDR3 DNA reads TGTGCCAGCAGTGAAGGCGGTTTCACCGGGGAGCTGTTTTTT.

The chain has TRBV1 and TRBJ2-7; the table's D call, TRBD2, has no DNA check behind it. TRBV1 is assigned pseudogene status. This CDR3 spans 14 amino acids. For the CDR3, the DNA is TGCACCAGCGGTCCGGGACTAGCGACATACGAGCAGTACGTC. This translates into CTSGPGLATYEQYV.

The chain carries TRBV2 and TRBJ1-2; D remains unclear. The CDR3 has 13 residues. Germline loops: CDR1 SNHLY, CDR2 FYNNEI. V lost 7 bases and J 6 bases, leaving 15 bases between the germline ends. This CDR3 is CASNPEEGNGYTF. The DNA for the CDR3 is TGTGCCAGCAACCCCGAGGAGGGTAATGGCTACACCTTC.

This clone has more than one count but fewer than ten. V and J are TRBV19 and TRBJ1-4; TRBD1 matches at 8 bases. CDR1 is LNHDA, CDR2 SQIVND, per germline (reference sequence). The CDR3 loop spans 15 amino acids. V was pared by 6 bases and J by 3 bases, with 6 bases of the junction left unmatched. CDR3 region: CASRRTGTANEKLFF. In DNA form, the CDR3 reads TGTGCCAGTAGGCGGACAGGGACGGCTAATGAAAAACTGTTTTTT.

This clone was recorded only once. The chain couples TRBV28 to TRBJ2-1; D may be TRBD1 or TRBD2 (5 bases each). The germline V gene has CDR1 MDHEN and CDR2 SYDVKM. Trimming left V 6 bases short and J 11 bases short, with 14 bases between. This CDR3 spans 12 amino acids. For the CDR3, the DNA is TGTGCCAGCAGACCAACGGGACCCCAGCAGTTCTTC. Its protein is CASRPTGPQQFF.

This clone has only a few counts. The chain uses TRBV18 and TRBJ2-3; D uncertain. This CDR3 contains 16 residues. Trimming stripped 2 bases from V and 6 bases from J, with 18 bases between. CDR1 and CDR2 (germline): KGHSH, LQKENI. DNA for the CDR3: TGTGCCAGCTCACCAAGGTACCAGCCGACCCCCGATACGCAGTATTTT. It encodes CASSPRYQPTPDTQYF.

The chain has TRBV5-1 and TRBJ2-3; maybe TRBD1 (5 bases). This CDR3 has 16 residues. In germline, CDR1 is SGHRS, CDR2 YFSETQ. V lost 0 bases and J 2 bases, leaving 13 bases between the germline ends. The CDR3 reads CASSLGQMTFTDTQYF. The CDR3 bases are TGCGCCAGCAGCTTGGGACAGATGACTTTCACAGATACGCAGTATTTT.

This sequence joins TRBV19 and TRBJ1-2; a possible D gene is TRBD1 (6 bases). The V end was cut by 5 bases, the J end by 8 bases, with 12 bases between. CDR1 is LNHDA, CDR2 SQIVND, per germline (reference sequence). The CDR3 is 12 residues long. CDR3 sequence (DNA): TGTGCCAGTAGTTTACAGGGTCGGGGCTACACCTTC. This sequence encodes CASSLQGRGYTF.

This chain links TRBV5-5 with TRBJ1-5; TRBD1 might be the D (6 bases). The CDR3 contains 15 residues. Germline CDR1 is SGHKS and CDR2 is YYEKEE (reference sequence). The ends were cut back, 0 bases at V and 4 bases at J, with 11 bases in the middle. CDR3 in amino acids: CASSLAGTTNQPQHF. The DNA of the CDR3 is TGTGCCAGCAGCTTGGCCGGGACAACTAATCAGCCCCAGCATTTT. Full variable domain (outside the CDR3, taken from reference TRBV5-5 and TRBJ1-5): DAGVTQSPTHLIKTRGQQVTLRCSPISGHKSVSWYQQVLGQGPQFIFQYYEKEERGRGNFPDRFSARQFPNYSSELNVNALLLGDSALYLCASSLAGTTNQPQHFGDGTRLSIL.

The chain couples TRBV5-6 to TRBJ2-7; 7 positions match TRBD1. The CDR3 spans 14 residues. V was clipped by 4 bases and J by 5 bases; unmatched bases: 9. Germline-derived CDR1 and CDR2 are SGHDT and YYEEEE. CDR3 sequence reads: CASSRRQGAHEQYV. The CDR3 DNA follows: TGTGCCAGCAGCCGAAGACAGGGTGCCCACGAGCAGTACGTC.

The chain has TRBV6-2 or TRBV6-3 and TRBJ2-7, with a possible D match to TRBD2 (5 bases). CDR1 and CDR2 from the germline V gene are MNHEY and SVGEGT. The CDR3 is 14 residues long. The V and J ends lost 3 bases and 4 bases respectively, with 13 bases between them. In DNA form, the CDR3 reads TGTGCCAGCAGTTATCTGGCGGGTACTTACGAGCAGTACGTC. This encodes CASSYLAGTYEQYV.

This clone was detected once. The V gene is TRBV11-1, the J gene TRBJ1-6; the D is unclear. Deletions cut 2 bases from V and 9 bases from J, with 8 bases between. CDR1 and CDR2 from the germline V gene are SGHAT and FQDESV (reference sequence). This CDR3 has 13 amino acids. CDR3 DNA: TGTGCCAGCAGCTTATACCCGTCTTCACCCCTCCACTTT. It yields the protein CASSLYPSSPLHF.

The chain uses TRBV7-2 and TRBJ2-3; a possible D gene is TRBD2 (6 bases). V was pared by 2 bases and J by 6 bases, with 12 bases between. CDR3 length equals 14 residues. The germline V gene encodes CDR1 SGHTA and CDR2 FQGNSA. The CDR3: CASSLIGGDDTQYF. In DNA form, the CDR3 reads TGTGCCAGCAGCTTAATCGGGGGAGACGATACGCAGTATTTT. The complete variable domain, with remaining parts taken from reference TRBV7-2 and TRBJ2-3, reads GAGVSQSPSNKVTEKGKDVELRCDPISGHTALYWYRQSLGQGLEFLIYFQGNSAPDKSGLPSDRFSAERTGGSVSTLTIQRTQQEDSAVYLCASSLIGGDDTQYFGPGTRLTVL.

The CDR3 DNA sequence: TGCGCCAGCAGCGGCGACAGCTACACAGATACGCAGTATTTT. It is translated as CASSGDSYTDTQYF. This chain joins TRBV4-3 and TRBJ2-3, with a possible D match to TRBD1 (5 bases). The V and J ends lost 5 bases and 2 bases respectively, with 11 bases between them. The CDR3 totals 14 residues. CDR1 is LGHNA, CDR2 YSLEER, per germline.

The V gene is TRBV4-2, the J gene TRBJ2-2, with 9 bases lining up with TRBD1. The V gene end was trimmed by 0 bases and the J gene end by 5 bases; junction bases not matched to a gene: 7. Looked up from germline, CDR1 is LGHNA and CDR2 is YNFKEQ. This CDR3 is 17 amino acids long. CDR3 in DNA: TGTGCCAGCAGCCAAGAGGGGGGACAGGGTCGGACCGGGGAGCTGTTTTTT. This translates into CASSQEGGQGRTGELFF.

This chain joins TRBV7-2 and TRBJ1-5, with 8 bases aligning to TRBD1. CDR3 length: 15 residues. Germline CDR1 reads SGHTA; CDR2 reads FQGNSA. With 5 bases clipped from V and 0 bases from J, the junction kept 3 bases outside the gene matches. The CDR3 spells CASSRTGFSNQPQHF. The CDR3 nucleotides read TGTGCCAGCAGCCGGACAGGGTTTAGCAATCAGCCCCAGCATTTT.

This clone was observed a few times. This sequence joins TRBV6-5 and TRBJ1-1; D is unclear. CDR1 and CDR2 from the germline V gene are MNHEY and SVGAGI. The V gene lost 4 bases and the J gene lost 2 bases, with 14 bases spanning the gap. The CDR3 loop spans 15 amino acids. The CDR3 protein is CASSLSGLLNTEAFF. In nucleotides, the CDR3 is TGTGCCAGCAGTTTATCGGGTCTCCTCAACACTGAAGCTTTCTTT.